The 16 T cell receptor beta chains below come from one sample, sequenced in a study of T cells in Graves' hyperthyroidism and ophthalmopathy (dated by TCRdb to about 2019). The protocol used for the library was multiplex PCR. These reads were obtained on an Illumina HiSeq 2000. The TCR beta CDR3 regions were amplified from RNA transcripts. The first round of RT-PCR for the TCR CDR3 was performed with the HTBI primer set and the Qiagen OneStep RT-PCR kit. The public reads were run again by TCRdb, first through fastp at Q25 and then through MiXCR, and only productive beta chains were kept. Records with the same CDR3 protein are collapsed into one entry carrying the most frequent genes and DNA. This sample is represented by hundreds of thousands of distinct CDR3 sequences; about 16% of them were singletons. The ten largest make up about 3.8% of the sample. The sample comprised blood. The receptors here all came from a woman between 25 and 40 years old with Graves' hyperthyroidism.

This clonotype was picked up many times. The chain couples TRBV7-2 to TRBJ2-5; 13 bases line up with TRBD2. Germline loops: CDR1 SGHTA, CDR2 FQGNSA. This CDR3 is 16 amino acids long. V lost 5 bases to trimming and J lost 1 base; unmatched junction nucleotides: 4. The CDR3 sequence is CASSPGTSGVQETQYF. DNA for the CDR3: TGTGCCAGCAGCCCCGGGACTAGCGGGGTCCAAGAGACCCAGTACTTC.

The CDR3 DNA sequence: TGTGCCATCAGTGGACAGGGTGCCGCACTAAGCGGAAACACCATATATTTT. Protein product: CAISGQGAALSGNTIYF. The chain joins TRBV10-3 to TRBJ1-3, with 7 bases aligning to TRBD1. V lost 4 bases to trimming and J lost 4 bases; unmatched junction nucleotides: 13. Per the germline V gene, CDR1 is ENHRY and CDR2 is SYGVKD. The CDR3 consists of 17 residues.

Many counts were recorded for this clonotype. The chain carries TRBV4-2 and TRBJ1-1, with D unresolved. The CDR3 covers 14 residues. Germline V gene lookup returns CDR1 LGHNA and CDR2 YNFKEQ. V was clipped by 0 bases and J by 8 bases, with 13 bases between them. The CDR3 DNA is TGTGCCAGCAGCCAAGACGGAAGGAATAGGGAAGCTTTCTTT. Translated, it gives CASSQDGRNREAFF.

This clonotype was counted only a few times. This chain connects TRBV19 to TRBJ2-1, with 8 bases that match TRBD1. The CDR3 is 15 residues long. With 3 bases clipped from V and 8 bases from J, the junction kept 9 bases outside the gene matches. Germline loops: CDR1 LNHDA, CDR2 SQIVND (reference sequence). The CDR3 bases are TGTGCCAGTAGTATCGGGGGCAGGGGGCTGGATGAGCAGTTCTTC. Residues: CASSIGGRGLDEQFF.

At least ten counts were recorded for this clonotype. The chain uses TRBV30 and TRBJ1-1; D may be TRBD1 (6 bases). CDR1 GTSNPN and CDR2 SVGIG come from the germline V gene (reference sequence). Trimming cost V 4 bases and J 5 bases, with 14 bases left between them. The CDR3 length is 13 residues. The CDR3 protein is CAWNGTPKTEAFF. The DNA of the CDR3 is TGTGCCTGGAACGGGACACCTAAAACTGAAGCTTTCTTT. Full variable domain (remainder filled in from reference TRBV30 and TRBJ1-1): SQTIHQWPATLVQPVGSPLSLECTVEGTSNPNLYWYRQAAGRGLQLLFYSVGIGQISSEVPQNLSASRPQDRQFILSSKKLLLSDSGFYLCAWNGTPKTEAFFGQGTRLTVV.

This clonotype was counted ten times or more. The CDR3 loop is CSARRQDPDEQYF. CDR3 DNA: TGCAGTGCTAGAAGACAGGATCCGGACGAGCAGTACTTC. V usage is TRBV20-1 and J usage is TRBJ2-7, with D possibly matching TRBD1 (6 bases). V shed 2 bases and J shed 5 bases, with 13 bases lying between them. CDR3 length equals 13 residues. Germline V gives CDR1 DFQATT, CDR2 SNEGSKA (reference sequence).

This clonotype has ten or more counts. The genes are TRBV3-1 and TRBJ2-7; 12 bases are a match to TRBD2. CDR1 is LGHDT and CDR2 is YNNKEL in the germline V gene (reference sequence). The CDR3 extends over 16 amino acids. J lost 4 bases, V lost 2 bases, and 6 bases had no gene match. The CDR3 region has the DNA TGTGCCAGCAGCCAAACGACTAGCGGGAGCTTGTACGAGCAGTACTTC. As protein: CASSQTTSGSLYEQYF.

The table lists this clonotype with many counts. This rearrangement joins TRBV20-1 to TRBJ1-5; the D gene is possibly TRBD1 (5 bases). Germline V gene lookup returns CDR1 DFQATT and CDR2 SNEGSKA (reference sequence). The V gene lost 6 bases and the J gene lost 3 bases, with 12 bases spanning the gap. This CDR3 has 13 residues. The CDR3 sequence: CSASMDTNQPQHF. CDR3 sequence (DNA): TGCAGTGCCAGTATGGACACCAATCAGCCCCAGCATTTT.

In this sample, this clonotype turned up a few times. The chain is built from TRBV14 and TRBJ2-3; perhaps TRBD1 as D (6 bases). The CDR3 contains 17 residues. Trimming shortened V by 2 bases and J by 5 bases, and 20 bases separated the two germline ends. The germline CDR1 and CDR2 sequences are SGHDN and FVKESK. The CDR3: CASSQPDSPDTGDTQYF. DNA for the CDR3: TGTGCCAGCAGCCAACCGGACAGCCCGGATACTGGAGATACGCAGTATTTT.

This clonotype has a count of ten or more. V usage is TRBV2 and J usage is TRBJ2-3, with D unclear. V lost 5 bases to trimming and J lost 0 bases, with 12 bases between them. This CDR3 has 15 amino acids. The germline V gene encodes CDR1 SNHLY and CDR2 FYNNEI. This CDR3 is CASSKIKASTDTQYF. The DNA for the CDR3 is TGTGCCAGCAGTAAGATAAAGGCCAGCACAGATACGCAGTATTTT.

This clonotype occurred many times. The chain uses TRBV7-8 and TRBJ1-1; D remains unclear. Trimming took off 1 base at V and 7 bases at J, with 10 bases between the two ends. The CDR3 is 13 residues long. CDR1 is SGHVS, CDR2 FQNEAQ, per germline. In DNA, the CDR3 is TGTGCCAGCAGCTTAGGGCGGTTGCGTGAAGCTTTCTTT. It specifies CASSLGRLREAFF.

In regard to this clonotype: A much larger clone lies a single base off, so this may be a read error. The rearrangement links TRBV30 to TRBJ1-5; perhaps TRBD1 as D (5 bases). Germline CDR1 is GTSNPN and CDR2 is SVGIG (reference sequence). The CDR3 loop spans 13 amino acids. CDR3 nucleotides: TGTGCCCGGAGTGTCTCGGGGGGTCAGCCCCAGCATTTT. Protein: CARSVSGGQPQHF.

This clonotype was observed at least ten times. The CDR3: CASRVRDNWDQPQHF. The DNA for the CDR3 is TGTGCCAGCAGGGTCCGGGACAACTGGGATCAGCCCCAGCATTTT. This sequence joins TRBV6-2 or TRBV6-3 and TRBJ1-5; D is perhaps TRBD1 (6 bases). Germline CDR1 and CDR2: MNHEY and SVGEGT. The V and J ends lost 6 bases and 5 bases respectively, with 17 bases between them. The CDR3 is made up of 15 amino acids.

In its sample, this clonotype was seen many times. The rearrangement joins TRBV7-2 to TRBJ1-2, with TRBD1 identical over 7 bases. This CDR3 is 13 amino acids long. Germline V gene data show CDR1 as SGHTA and CDR2 as FQGNSA. With V trimmed by 3 bases and J by 6 bases, 4 bases remained unmatched. Here the CDR3 reads CASSFRQGDGYTF. CDR3 DNA sequence: TGTGCCAGCAGCTTCCGACAGGGAGATGGCTACACCTTC.

The table lists this clonotype with a few counts. This chain connects TRBV27 to TRBJ1-5; unclear D gene. CDR1 is MNHEY, CDR2 SMNVEV, per germline (reference sequence). The CDR3 covers 11 residues. The ends were cut back, 10 bases at V and 5 bases at J, with 9 bases in the middle. The CDR3 DNA sequence: TGTGCCACCGGCCTGTATCAGCCCCAGCATTTT. It encodes CATGLYQPQHF.

This clonotype showed up just a few times. The J gene is TRBJ2-1, the V gene TRBV5-6, with D possibly matching TRBD1 (6 bases). This CDR3 has 14 residues. CDR1 is SGHDT, CDR2 YYEEEE, per germline. V lost 4 bases and J lost 4, with 12 bases in between. CDR3: CASSPDSLYNEQFF. CDR3 sequence (DNA): TGTGCCAGCAGCCCGGACAGTTTGTACAATGAGCAGTTCTTC.